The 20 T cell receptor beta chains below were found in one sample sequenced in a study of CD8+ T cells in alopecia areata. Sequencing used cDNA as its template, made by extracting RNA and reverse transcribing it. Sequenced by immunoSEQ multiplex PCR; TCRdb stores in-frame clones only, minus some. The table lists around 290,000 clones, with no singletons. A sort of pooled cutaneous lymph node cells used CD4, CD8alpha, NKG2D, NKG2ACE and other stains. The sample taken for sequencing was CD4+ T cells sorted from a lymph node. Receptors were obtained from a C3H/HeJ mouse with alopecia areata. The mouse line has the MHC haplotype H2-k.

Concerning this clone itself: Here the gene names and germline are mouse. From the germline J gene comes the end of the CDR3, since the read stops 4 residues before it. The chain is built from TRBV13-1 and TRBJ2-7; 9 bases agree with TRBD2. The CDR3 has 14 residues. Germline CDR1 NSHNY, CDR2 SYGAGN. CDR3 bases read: TGTGCCAGCAGCCCCGCCCTGGGGGGGTAT. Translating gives CASSPALGGY. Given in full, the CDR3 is CASSPALGGYEQYF.

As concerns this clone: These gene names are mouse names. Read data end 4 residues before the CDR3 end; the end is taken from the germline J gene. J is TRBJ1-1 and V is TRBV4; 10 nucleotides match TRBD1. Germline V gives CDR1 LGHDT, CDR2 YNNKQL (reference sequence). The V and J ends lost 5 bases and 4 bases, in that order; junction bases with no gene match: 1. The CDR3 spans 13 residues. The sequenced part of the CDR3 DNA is TGTGCCAGCAGCCGGACAGGGGGCACA. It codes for CASSRTGGT. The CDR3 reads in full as CASSRTGGTEVFF.

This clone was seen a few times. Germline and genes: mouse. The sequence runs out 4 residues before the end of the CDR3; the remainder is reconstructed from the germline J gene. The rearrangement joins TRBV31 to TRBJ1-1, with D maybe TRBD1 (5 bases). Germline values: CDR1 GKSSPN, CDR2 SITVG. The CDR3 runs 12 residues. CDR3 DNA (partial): TGTGCCTGGAGTCTCAAAGGGGTA. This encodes CAWSLKGV. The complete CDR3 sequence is CAWSLKGVEVFF.

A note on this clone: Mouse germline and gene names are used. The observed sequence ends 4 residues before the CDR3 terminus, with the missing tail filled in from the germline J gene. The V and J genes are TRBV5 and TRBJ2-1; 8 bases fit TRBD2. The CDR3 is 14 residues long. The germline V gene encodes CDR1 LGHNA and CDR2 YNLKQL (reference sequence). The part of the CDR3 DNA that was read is TGTGCCAGCAGCCAAGTTGGGGGGGACGCT. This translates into CASSQVGGDA. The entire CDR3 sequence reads CASSQVGGDAEQFF.

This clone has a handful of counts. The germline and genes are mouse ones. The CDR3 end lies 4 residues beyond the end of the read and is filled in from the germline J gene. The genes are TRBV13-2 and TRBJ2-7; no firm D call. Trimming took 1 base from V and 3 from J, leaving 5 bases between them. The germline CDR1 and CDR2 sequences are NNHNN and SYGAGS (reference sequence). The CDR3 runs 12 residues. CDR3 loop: CASGDLSYEQYF. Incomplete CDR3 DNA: TGTGCCAGCGGTGATCTCAGCTAT.

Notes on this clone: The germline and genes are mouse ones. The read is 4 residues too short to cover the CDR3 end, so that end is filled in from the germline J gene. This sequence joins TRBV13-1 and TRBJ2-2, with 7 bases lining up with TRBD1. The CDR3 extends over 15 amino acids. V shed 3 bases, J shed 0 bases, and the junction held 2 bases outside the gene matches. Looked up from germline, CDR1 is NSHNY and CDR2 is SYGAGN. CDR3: CASSVTGSNTGQLYF. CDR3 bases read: TGTGCCAGCAGTGTGACAGGGTCAAACACCGGG.

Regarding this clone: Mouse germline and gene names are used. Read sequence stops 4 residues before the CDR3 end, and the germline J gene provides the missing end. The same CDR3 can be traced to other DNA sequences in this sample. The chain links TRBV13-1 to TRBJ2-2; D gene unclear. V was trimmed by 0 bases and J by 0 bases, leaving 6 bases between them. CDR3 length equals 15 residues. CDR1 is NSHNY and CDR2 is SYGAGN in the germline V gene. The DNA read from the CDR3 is TGTGCCAGCAGTGATGCTCAGGCAAACACCGGG. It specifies CASSDAQANTG. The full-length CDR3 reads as CASSDAQANTGQLYF.

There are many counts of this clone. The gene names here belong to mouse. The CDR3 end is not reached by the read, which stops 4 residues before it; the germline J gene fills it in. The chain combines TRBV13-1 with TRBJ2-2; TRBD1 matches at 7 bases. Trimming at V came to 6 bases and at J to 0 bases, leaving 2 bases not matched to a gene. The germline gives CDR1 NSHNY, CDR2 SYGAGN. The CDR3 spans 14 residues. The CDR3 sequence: CASTGTANTGQLYF. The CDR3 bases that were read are TGTGCCAGCACCGGGACAGCAAACACCGGG.

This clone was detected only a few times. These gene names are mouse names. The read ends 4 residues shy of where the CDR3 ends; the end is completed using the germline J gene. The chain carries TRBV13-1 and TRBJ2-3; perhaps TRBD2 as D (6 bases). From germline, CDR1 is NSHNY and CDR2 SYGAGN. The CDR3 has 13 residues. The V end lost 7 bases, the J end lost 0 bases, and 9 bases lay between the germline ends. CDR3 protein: CASHGGSAETLYF. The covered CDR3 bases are TGTGCCAGCCATGGGGGTAGTGCAGAA.

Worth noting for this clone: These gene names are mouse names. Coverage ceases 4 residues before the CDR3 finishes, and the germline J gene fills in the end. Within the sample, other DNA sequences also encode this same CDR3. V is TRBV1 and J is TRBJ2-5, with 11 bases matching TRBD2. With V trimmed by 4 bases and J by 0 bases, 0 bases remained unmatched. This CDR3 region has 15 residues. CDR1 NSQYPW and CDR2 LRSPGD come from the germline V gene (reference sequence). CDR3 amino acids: CTCSGLGGNQDTQYF. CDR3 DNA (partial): TGCACCTGCAGTGGACTGGGGGGGAACCAAGAC. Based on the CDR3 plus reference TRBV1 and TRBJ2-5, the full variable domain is VTLLEQNPRWRLVPRGQAVNLRCILKNSQYPWMSWYQQDLQKQLQWLFTLRSPGDKEVKSLPGADYLATRVTDTELRLQVANMSQGRTLYCTCSGLGGNQDTQYFGPGTRLLVL.

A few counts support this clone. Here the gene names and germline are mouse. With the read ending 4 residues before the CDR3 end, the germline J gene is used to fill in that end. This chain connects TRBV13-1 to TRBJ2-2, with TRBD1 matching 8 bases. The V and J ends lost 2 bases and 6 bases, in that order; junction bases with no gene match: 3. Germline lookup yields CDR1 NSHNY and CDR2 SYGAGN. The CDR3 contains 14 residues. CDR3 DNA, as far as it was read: TGTGCCAGCAGTGACCGACAGGGGTCCGGG. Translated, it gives CASSDRQGSG. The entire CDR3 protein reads CASSDRQGSGQLYF.

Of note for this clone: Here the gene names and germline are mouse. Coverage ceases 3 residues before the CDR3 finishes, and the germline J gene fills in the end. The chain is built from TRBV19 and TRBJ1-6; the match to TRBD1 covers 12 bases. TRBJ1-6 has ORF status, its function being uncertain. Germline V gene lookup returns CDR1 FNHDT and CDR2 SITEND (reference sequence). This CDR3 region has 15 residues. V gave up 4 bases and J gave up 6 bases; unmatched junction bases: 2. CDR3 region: CASSGDRGRNSPLYF. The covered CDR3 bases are TGTGCCAGCAGTGGGGACAGGGGGCGTAATTCGCCC.

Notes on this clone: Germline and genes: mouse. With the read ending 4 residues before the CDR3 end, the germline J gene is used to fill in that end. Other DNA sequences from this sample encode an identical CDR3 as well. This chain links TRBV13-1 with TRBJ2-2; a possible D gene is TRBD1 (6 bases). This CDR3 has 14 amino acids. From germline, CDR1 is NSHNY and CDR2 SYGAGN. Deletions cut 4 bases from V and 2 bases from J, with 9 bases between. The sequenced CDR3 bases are TGTGCCAGCAGTCCAGGGGCCAACACCGGG. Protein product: CASSPGANTG. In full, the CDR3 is CASSPGANTGQLYF.

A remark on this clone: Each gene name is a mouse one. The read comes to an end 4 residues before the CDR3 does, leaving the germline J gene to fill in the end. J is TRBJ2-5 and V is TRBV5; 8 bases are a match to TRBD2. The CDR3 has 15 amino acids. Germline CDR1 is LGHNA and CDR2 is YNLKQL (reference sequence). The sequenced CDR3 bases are TGTGCCAGCAGCCAAGAAGGCTGGGGGGAAGAC. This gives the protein CASSQEGWGED. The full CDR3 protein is CASSQEGWGEDTQYF.

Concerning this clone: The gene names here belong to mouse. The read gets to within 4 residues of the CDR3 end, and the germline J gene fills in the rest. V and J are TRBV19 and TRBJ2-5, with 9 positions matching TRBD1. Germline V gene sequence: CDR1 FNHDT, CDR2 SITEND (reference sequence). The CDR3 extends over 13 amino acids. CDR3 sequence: CASSTTGGDTQYF. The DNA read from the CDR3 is TGTGCCAGCAGTACGACAGGGGGAGAC.

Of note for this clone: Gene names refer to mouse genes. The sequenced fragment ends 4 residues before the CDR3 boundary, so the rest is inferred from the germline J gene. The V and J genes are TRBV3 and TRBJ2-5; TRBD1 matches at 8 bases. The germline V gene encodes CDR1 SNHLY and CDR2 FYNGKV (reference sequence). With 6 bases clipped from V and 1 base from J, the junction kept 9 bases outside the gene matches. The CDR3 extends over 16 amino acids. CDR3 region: CASRADRAEDQDTQYF. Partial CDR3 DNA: TGTGCCAGCAGAGCGGACAGGGCGGAGGACCAAGAC.

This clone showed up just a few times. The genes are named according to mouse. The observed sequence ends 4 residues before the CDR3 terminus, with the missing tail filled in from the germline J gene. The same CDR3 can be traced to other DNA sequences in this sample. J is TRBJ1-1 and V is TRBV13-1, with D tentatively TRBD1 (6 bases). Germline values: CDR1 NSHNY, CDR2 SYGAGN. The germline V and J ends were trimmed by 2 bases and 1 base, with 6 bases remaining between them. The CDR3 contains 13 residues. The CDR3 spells CASSEQGNTEVFF. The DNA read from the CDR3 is TGTGCCAGCAGTGAACAGGGAAACACA.

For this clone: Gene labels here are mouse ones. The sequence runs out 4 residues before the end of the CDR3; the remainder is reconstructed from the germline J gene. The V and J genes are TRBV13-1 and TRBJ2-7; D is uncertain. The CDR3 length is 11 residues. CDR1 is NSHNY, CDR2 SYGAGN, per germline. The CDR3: CASSLAYEQYF. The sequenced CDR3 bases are TGTGCCAGCAGTCTGGCTTAT.

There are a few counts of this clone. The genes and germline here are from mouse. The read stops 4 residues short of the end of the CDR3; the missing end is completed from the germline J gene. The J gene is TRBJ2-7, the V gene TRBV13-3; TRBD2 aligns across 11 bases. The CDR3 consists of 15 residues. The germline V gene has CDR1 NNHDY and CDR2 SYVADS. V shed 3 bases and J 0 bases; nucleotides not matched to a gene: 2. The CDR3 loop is CASSVTGGVSYEQYF. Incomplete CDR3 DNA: TGTGCCAGCAGTGTGACTGGGGGGGTCTCCTAT.

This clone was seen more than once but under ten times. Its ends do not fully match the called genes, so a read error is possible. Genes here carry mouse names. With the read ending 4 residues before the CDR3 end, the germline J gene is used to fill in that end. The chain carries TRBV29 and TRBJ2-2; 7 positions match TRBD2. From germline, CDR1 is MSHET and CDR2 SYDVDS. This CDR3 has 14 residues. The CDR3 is CACRTGANTGQLYF. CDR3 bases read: TGTGCTTGCAGGACTGGTGCAAACACCGGG. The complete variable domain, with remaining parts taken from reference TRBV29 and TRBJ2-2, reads DMKVTQMPRYLIKRMGENVLLECGQDMSHETMYWYRQDPGLGLQLIYISYDVDSNSEGDIPKGYRVSRKKREHFSLILDSAKTNQTSVYFCACRTGANTGQLYFGEGSKLTVL.